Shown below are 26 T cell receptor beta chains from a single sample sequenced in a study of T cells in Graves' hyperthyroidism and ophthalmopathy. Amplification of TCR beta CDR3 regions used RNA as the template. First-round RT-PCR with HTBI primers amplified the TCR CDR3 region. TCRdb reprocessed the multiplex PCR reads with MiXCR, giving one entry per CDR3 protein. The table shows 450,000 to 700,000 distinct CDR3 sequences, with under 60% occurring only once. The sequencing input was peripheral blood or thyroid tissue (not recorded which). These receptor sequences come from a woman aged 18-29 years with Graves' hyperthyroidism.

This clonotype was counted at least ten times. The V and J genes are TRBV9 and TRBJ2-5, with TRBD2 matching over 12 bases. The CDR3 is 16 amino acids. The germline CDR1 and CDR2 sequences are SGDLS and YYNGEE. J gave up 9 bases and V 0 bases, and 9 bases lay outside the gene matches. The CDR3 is CASSVVWLAGGWAQYF. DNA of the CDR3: TGTGCCAGCAGCGTAGTGTGGCTAGCGGGAGGGTGGGCCCAGTACTTC.

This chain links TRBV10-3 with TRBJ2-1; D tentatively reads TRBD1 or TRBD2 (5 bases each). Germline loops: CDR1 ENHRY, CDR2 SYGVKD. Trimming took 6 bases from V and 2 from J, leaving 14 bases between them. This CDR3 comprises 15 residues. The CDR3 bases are TGTGCCATCAGCCAGGGACGAGCCACCTACAATGAGCAGTTCTTC. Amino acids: CAISQGRATYNEQFF.

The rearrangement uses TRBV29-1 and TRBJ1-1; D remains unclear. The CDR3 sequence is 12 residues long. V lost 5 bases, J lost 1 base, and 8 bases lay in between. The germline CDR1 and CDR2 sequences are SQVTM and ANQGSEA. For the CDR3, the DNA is TGCAGCGTTAGCGGATGGAACACTGAAGCTTTCTTT. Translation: CSVSGWNTEAFF.

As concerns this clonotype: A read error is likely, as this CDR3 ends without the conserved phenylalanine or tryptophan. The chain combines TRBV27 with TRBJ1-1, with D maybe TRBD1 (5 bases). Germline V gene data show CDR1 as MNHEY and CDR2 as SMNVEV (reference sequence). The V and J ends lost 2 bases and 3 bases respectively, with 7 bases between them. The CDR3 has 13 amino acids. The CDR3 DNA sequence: TGTGCCAGCAGTTTAACAGGAGACACTGAAGCTTTCTCT. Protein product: CASSLTGDTEAFS.

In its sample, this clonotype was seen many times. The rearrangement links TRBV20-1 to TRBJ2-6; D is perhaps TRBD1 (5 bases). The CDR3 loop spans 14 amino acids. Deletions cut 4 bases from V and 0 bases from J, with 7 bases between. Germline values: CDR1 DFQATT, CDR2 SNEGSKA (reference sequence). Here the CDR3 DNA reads TGCAGTGCTACAGGGCTCTCTGGGGCCAACGTCCTGACTTTC. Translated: CSATGLSGANVLTF.

As DNA, the CDR3 is TGCAGCGTTTTGGGGAGGGACAGGGCTAACTATGGCTACACCTTC. This codes for CSVLGRDRANYGYTF. V usage is TRBV29-1 and J usage is TRBJ1-2; 9 nucleotides align to TRBD1. The CDR3 length is 15 residues. V was clipped by 5 bases and J by 0 bases; unmatched bases: 7. Germline CDR1 SQVTM, CDR2 ANQGSEA.

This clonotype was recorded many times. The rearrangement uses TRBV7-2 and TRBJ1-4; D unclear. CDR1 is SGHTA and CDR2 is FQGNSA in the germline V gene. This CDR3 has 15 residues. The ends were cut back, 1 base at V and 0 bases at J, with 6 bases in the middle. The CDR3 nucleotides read TGTGCCAGCAGCTTAGTCGGACCAACTAATGAAAAACTGTTTTTT. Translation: CASSLVGPTNEKLFF. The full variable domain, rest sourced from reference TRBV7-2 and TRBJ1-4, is GAGVSQSPSNKVTEKGKDVELRCDPISGHTALYWYRQSLGQGLEFLIYFQGNSAPDKSGLPSDRFSAERTGGSVSTLTIQRTQQEDSAVYLCASSLVGPTNEKLFFGSGTQLSVL.

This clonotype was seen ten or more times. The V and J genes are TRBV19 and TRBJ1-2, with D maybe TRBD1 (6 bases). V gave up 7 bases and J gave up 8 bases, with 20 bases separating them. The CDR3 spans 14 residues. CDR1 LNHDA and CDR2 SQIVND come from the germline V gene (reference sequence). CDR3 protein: CASKVQGGVGGYTF. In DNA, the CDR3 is TGTGCCAGTAAGGTACAGGGAGGGGTCGGGGGCTACACCTTC.

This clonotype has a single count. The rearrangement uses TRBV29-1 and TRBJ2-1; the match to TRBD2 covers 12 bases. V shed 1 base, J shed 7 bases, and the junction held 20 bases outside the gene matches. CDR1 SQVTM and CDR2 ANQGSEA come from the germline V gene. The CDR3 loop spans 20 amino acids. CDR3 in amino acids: CSVEVLGLAGFYLGGNEQFF. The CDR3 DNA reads TGCAGCGTTGAAGTGTTGGGACTAGCGGGTTTCTATCTCGGGGGAAATGAGCAGTTCTTC.

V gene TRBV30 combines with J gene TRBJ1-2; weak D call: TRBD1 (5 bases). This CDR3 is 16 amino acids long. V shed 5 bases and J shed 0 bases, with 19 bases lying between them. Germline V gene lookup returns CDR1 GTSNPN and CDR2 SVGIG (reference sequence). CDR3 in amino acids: CAWGAPGLSSNYGYTF. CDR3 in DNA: TGTGCCTGGGGAGCGCCGGGACTGAGTTCTAACTATGGCTACACCTTC.

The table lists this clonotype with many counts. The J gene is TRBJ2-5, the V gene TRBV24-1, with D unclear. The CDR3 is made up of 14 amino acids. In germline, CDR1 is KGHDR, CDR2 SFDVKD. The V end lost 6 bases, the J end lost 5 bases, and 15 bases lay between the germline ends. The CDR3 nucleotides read TGTGCCACCAGTAGGAACACGATAGGGGAGACCCAGTACTTC. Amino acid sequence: CATSRNTIGETQYF.

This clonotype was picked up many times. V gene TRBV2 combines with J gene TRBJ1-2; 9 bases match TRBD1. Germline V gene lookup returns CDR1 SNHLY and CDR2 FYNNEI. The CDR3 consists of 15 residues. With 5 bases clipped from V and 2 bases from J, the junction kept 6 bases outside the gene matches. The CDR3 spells CASSTDRGANYGYTF. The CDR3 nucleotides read TGTGCCAGCAGTACGGACAGGGGAGCCAACTATGGCTACACCTTC.

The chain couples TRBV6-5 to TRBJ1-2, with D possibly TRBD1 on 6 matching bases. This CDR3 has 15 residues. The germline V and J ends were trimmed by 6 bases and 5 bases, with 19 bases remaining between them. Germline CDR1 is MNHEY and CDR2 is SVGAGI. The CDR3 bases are TGTGCCAGCAGCCCCACACTGGGGGCAAGATATGGCTACACCTTC. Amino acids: CASSPTLGARYGYTF.

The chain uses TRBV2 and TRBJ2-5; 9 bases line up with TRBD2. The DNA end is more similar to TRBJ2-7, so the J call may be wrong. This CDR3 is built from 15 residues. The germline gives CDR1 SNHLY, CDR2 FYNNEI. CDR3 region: CASSEAAGGENEQYF. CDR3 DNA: TGTGCCAGCAGTGAAGCAGCGGGAGGTGAAAACGAGCAGTACTTC.

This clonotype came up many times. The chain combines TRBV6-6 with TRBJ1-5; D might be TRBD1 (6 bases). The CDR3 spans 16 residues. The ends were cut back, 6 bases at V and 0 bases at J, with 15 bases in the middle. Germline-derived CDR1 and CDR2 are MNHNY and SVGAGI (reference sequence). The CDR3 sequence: CASRRDNSYSNQPQHF. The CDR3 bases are TGTGCCAGCAGAAGGGACAATTCTTATAGCAATCAGCCCCAGCATTTT.

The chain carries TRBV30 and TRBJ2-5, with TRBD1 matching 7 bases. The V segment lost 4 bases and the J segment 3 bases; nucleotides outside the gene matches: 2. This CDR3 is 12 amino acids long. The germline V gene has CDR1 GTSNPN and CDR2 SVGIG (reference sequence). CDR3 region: CAWNRGEETQYF. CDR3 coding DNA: TGTGCCTGGAACAGGGGAGAAGAGACCCAGTACTTC.

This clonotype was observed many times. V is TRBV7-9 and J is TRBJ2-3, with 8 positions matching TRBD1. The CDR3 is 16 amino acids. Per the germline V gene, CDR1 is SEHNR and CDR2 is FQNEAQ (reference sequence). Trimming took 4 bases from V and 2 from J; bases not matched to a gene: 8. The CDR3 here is CASSYQGASDTDTQYF. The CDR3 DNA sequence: TGTGCCAGCAGCTACCAGGGGGCATCGGACACAGATACGCAGTATTTT.

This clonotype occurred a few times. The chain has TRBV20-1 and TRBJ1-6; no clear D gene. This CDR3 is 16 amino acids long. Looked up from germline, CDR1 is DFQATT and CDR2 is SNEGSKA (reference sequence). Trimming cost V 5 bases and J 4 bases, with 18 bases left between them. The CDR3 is CSAHKPEVGYNSPLHF. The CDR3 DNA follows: TGCAGTGCTCACAAACCGGAGGTTGGGTATAATTCACCCCTCCACTTT.

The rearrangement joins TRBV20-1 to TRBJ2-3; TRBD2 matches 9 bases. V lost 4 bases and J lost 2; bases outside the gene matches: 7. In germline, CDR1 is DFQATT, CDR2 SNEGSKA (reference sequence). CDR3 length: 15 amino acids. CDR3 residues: CSAKTSGAPTDTQYF. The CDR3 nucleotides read TGCAGTGCTAAGACTAGCGGAGCCCCCACAGATACGCAGTATTTT.

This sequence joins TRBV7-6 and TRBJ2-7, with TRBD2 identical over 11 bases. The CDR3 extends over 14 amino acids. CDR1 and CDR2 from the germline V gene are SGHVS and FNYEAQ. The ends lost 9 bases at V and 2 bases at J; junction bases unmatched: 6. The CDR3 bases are TGTGCCAGTAGGACTAGCGGGCTCACCTACGAGCAGTACTTC. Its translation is CASRTSGLTYEQYF.

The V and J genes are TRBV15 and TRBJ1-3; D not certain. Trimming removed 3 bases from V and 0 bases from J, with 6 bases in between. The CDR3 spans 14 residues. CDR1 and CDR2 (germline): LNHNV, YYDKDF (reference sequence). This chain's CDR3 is CATSRPHSGNTIYF. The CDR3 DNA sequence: TGTGCCACCAGCAGGCCTCACTCTGGAAACACCATATATTTT.

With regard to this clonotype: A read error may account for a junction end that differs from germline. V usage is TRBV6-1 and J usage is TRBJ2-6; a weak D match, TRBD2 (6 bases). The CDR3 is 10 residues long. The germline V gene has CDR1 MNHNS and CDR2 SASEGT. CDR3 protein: CASSPGTEAF. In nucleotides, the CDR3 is TGTGCCAGCAGTCCGGGGACTGAAGCTTTC.

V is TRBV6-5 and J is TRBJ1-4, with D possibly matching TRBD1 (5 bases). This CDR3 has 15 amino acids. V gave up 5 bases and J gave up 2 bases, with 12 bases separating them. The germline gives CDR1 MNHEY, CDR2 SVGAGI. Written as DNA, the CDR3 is TGTGCCAGCAGTCAACAAGGGGCTACTAATGAAAAACTGTTTTTT. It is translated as CASSQQGATNEKLFF.

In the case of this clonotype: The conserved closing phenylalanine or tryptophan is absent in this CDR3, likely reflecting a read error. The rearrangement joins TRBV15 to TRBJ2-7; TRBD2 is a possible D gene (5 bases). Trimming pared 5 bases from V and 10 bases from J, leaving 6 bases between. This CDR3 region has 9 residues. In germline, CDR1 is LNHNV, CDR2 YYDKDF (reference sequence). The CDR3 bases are TGTGCCACCAGCGGAGGACAGTACACC. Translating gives CATSGGQYT.

The CDR3 here is CASRLAVSYEQYF. The DNA of the CDR3 is TGTGCCAGCAGATTAGCGGTGTCCTACGAGCAGTACTTC. The genes are TRBV27 and TRBJ2-7, with D possibly matching TRBD2 (6 bases). This CDR3 has 13 amino acids. The V end lost 6 bases, the J end lost 1 base, and 10 bases lay between the germline ends. Germline V CDR1 and CDR2: MNHEY, SMNVEV (reference sequence).

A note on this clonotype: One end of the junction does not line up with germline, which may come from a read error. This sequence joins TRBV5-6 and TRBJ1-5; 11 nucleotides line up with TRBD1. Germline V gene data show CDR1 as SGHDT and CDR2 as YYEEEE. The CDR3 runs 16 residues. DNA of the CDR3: TGCGCCAACAGCTTGGGGGGACAGGGGGATGGTCAGCCCCAGCATTTT. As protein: CANSLGGQGDGQPQHF.